Included here is one T cell receptor (beta chain) sequence, with context. What it binds is unknown. A second PCR of 7 to 11 cycles used a sample-barcoded 5' primer and a J-beta primer mix. Carrying 12 random nucleotides, a template-switch adaptor labeled each individual cDNA molecule. TCRdb independently ran MiXCR on the 5' RACE reads; one entry per CDR3 protein. Found here are about 640,000 distinct CDR3 sequences, about 53% of them singletons; the top ten hold 30% to 45%. The data stem from a study of blood T cells in healthy people across ages. General study results and limits: In these data, TCR beta diversity tracked strongly with naive T cell percentage. Investigators treated diversity estimates from one million T cells as underestimates.

This CDR3 has 13 amino acids. Trimming left V 6 bases short and J 5 bases short, with 16 bases between. Germline V lookup: CDR1 DFQATT, CDR2 SNEGSKA (reference sequence). Donors were healthy Caucasian individuals from Russia aged roughly 6 to 95. V usage is TRBV20-1 and J usage is TRBJ1-1; D may be TRBD1 (5 bases). The receptor's source is a man in his fifties or sixties in good health. Source material: blood. The CDR3 nucleotides are TGCAGTGCCACGGGACTTCTAGAGACTGAAGCTTTCTTT. This translates into CSATGLLETEAFF.